This TCR beta chain was identified in a study of T-cell reconstitution after alpha-beta-depleted transplantation in children. Construction of the TCRbeta library involved unique molecular identifiers. TCRdb itself ran the PCR reads through MiXCR, one entry per CDR3 protein. The top ten hold around 3.3% of the sample, which has 500,000 to 600,000 distinct CDR3 sequences, about 16% seen once. This clonotype was seen more than once but under ten times. Germline loops: CDR1 DFQATT, CDR2 SNEGSKA (reference sequence). Trimming shortened V by 3 bases and J by 5 bases, and 2 bases separated the two germline ends. The CDR3 is made up of 10 amino acids.

The source of this sequence is a human donor who donated a stem cell graft to a child with acute lymphoblastic leukemia. V usage is TRBV20-1 and J usage is TRBJ2-1, with D hard to call. Here the sequenced sample was PBMCs from the stem cell graft donor, taken from the stem cell graft. CDR3 DNA: TGCAGTGCTAGCGACAATGAGCAGTTCTTC. Its protein product is CSASDNEQFF.